This T cell receptor beta chain appears in the sequencing data of a study of blood T cell repertoires in COVID-19. Original processing methods: Estimation of nucleated cell counts was performed using reference gene primer amplification. Sequencing used immunoSEQ multiplex PCR; TCRdb keeps in-frame clones, though not all of them. The V and J calls and clone size come from that table; D and trimming were worked out from the DNA. This table holds about 370,000 clones, roughly nine tenths found once. The CDR3 is 13 residues long. Between the trimmed V and J ends, which lost 7 bases and 4 bases, there was a span of 13 bases. Which cohort a participant joined came from the clinical history participants gave.

The TCR comes from a man aged 18 to 30 who had recovered from COVID-19. The material sequenced was PBMCs or T cells enriched from blood (not recorded which). The chain recombines TRBV12-3 or TRBV12-4 with TRBJ1-2; D gene ambiguous. The CDR3 DNA reads TGTGCCAGCACCTTGGGTCGGAGCTATGGCTACACCTTC. Translating gives CASTLGRSYGYTF.